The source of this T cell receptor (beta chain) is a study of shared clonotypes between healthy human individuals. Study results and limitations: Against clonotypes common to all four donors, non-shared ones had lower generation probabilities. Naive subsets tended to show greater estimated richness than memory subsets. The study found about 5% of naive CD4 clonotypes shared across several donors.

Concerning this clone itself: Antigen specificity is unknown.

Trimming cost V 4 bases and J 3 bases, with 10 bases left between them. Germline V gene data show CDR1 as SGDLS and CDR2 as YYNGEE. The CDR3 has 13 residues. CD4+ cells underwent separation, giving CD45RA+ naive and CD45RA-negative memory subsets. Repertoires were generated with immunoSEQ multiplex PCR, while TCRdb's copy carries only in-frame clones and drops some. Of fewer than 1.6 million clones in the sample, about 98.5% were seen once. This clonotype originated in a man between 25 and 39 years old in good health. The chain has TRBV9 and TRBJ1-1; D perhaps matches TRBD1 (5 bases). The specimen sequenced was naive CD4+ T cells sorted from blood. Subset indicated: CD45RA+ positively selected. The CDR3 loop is CASSTRGDTEAFF. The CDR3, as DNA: TGTGCCAGCAGCACCCGAGGGGACACTGAAGCTTTCTTT.